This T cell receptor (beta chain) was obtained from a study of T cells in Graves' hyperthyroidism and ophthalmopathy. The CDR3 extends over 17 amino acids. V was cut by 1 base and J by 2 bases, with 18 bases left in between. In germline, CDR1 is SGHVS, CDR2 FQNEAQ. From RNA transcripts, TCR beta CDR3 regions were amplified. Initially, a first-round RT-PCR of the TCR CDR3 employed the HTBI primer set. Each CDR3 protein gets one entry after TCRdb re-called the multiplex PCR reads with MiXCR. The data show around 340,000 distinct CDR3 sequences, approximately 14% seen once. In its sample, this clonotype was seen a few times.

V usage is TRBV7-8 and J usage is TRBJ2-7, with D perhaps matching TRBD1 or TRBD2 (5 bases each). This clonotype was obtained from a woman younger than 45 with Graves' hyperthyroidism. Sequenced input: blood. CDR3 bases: TGTGCCAGCAGCTTAGAGTTGGGACCAGCTCGGACCTACGAGCAGTACTTC. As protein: CASSLELGPARTYEQYF.